The 29 T cell receptor beta chains in this list originate from one sample, sequenced in a study of low-dose radiotherapy and immunotherapy resistance in tumors. With TRAV- and TRBV-specific primers, first-strand cDNA was made, covering the alpha and beta chains. The PCR that amplified TCRs ran for 20 cycles, relying on a constant-region primer and a V-primer adapter. TCRdb re-derived calls from the reads in MiXCR, one entry per CDR3 protein. The table has around 84,000 distinct CDR3 sequences, less than 20% seen once. Time point meaning: after trial treatment. This sample's treatment: LDRT plus nivolumab, ipilimumab, low-dose cyclophosphamide and aspirin (RACIN trial). The sequencing here drew on PBMCs, taken after low-dose radiotherapy plus immunotherapy. The source is a male donor with prostate cancer.

The chain has TRBV6-1 and TRBJ1-1; D gene ambiguous. V lost 8 bases and J 1 base, leaving 14 bases between the germline ends. The length of the CDR3 is 14 residues. Germline loops: CDR1 MNHNS, CDR2 SASEGT. CDR3 in DNA: TGTGCCAGCGGCAATGGTTTAGGGAACACTGAAGCTTTCTTT. This codes for CASGNGLGNTEAFF.

This clonotype was picked up many times. This rearrangement joins TRBV6-2 or TRBV6-3 to TRBJ2-7; 7 bases align to TRBD1. Unmatched junction bases numbered 7, after V lost 6 bases and J lost 2 bases. The CDR3 spans 14 residues. From germline, CDR1 is MNHEY and CDR2 SVGEGT. CDR3 bases: TGTGCCAGCAGACAGGACAGGTTAACCTACGAGCAGTACTTC. It encodes CASRQDRLTYEQYF.

Comment on this clonotype: It differs at one base from a far larger clone, so likely a read error. V usage is TRBV1 and J usage is TRBJ1-6; the D call of TRBD1 is as the table states it, not checked on the DNA. TRBV1 is noted as a pseudogene. This CDR3 has 15 residues. CDR3 nucleotides: TGCACCAGCAGCGCACGGGGCAGGGCAAATTCACCCCTCCACTTT. It encodes CTSSARGRANSPLHF.

This clonotype was picked up many times. The V gene is TRBV27, the J gene TRBJ2-1; 11 bases map to TRBD2. Germline V gene sequence: CDR1 MNHEY, CDR2 SMNVEV (reference sequence). This CDR3 contains 15 residues. J gave up 8 bases and V 2 bases, and 5 bases lay outside the gene matches. CDR3 sequence (DNA): TGTGCCAGCAGTTTAGCACTAGCGGGAGTGTATGAGCAGTTCTTC. This sequence encodes CASSLALAGVYEQFF.

The rearrangement uses TRBV6-2 or TRBV6-3 and TRBJ1-1, with 8 bases fitting TRBD1. Trimming removed 0 bases from V and 1 base from J; junction bases left unmatched: 10. Per germline, CDR1 MNHEY and CDR2 SVGEGT. The CDR3 loop spans 18 amino acids. CDR3 residues: CASSYSTRGHSTNTEAFF. The CDR3 nucleotides are TGTGCCAGCAGTTACTCAACCAGGGGGCATTCGACGAACACTGAAGCTTTCTTT.

In this sample, this clonotype turned up many times. The rearrangement joins TRBV27 to TRBJ2-1; D unclear. Between the trimmed V and J ends, which lost 3 bases and 9 bases, there was a span of 6 bases. The CDR3 has 11 residues. CDR1 and CDR2 from the germline V gene are MNHEY and SMNVEV (reference sequence). The CDR3 spells CASSFFGEQFF. The CDR3 DNA sequence: TGTGCCAGCAGTTTTTTTGGTGAGCAGTTCTTC.

This clonotype was seen at least ten times. The junction departs from the called germline gene at one end, perhaps through a read error. The chain is built from TRBV23-1 and TRBJ2-7, with D maybe TRBD1 (6 bases). TRBV23-1 is flagged as an ORF with uncertain function. The CDR3 sequence is 15 residues long. CDR3 protein: CASSQMGDNSYEQYF. CDR3 nucleotides: TGTGCCAGCAGTCAAATGGGGGACAACTCCTACGAGCAGTACTTC.

On this clonotype: A far larger clone is one base from this, pointing to a likely read error. CDR3 protein: CASSEAGRGGGYTF. The CDR3 coding sequence is TGTGCCAGCAGTGAAGCGGGGAGAGGCGGTGGCTACACCTTC. This chain joins TRBV28 and TRBJ1-2; D ambiguous. V was trimmed by 5 bases and J by 7 bases, leaving 17 bases between them. Germline assignment: CDR1 MDHEN and CDR2 SYDVKM. The CDR3 is made up of 14 amino acids.

This clonotype was detected many times. V and J are TRBV9 and TRBJ2-7, with D tentatively TRBD2 (6 bases). V was clipped by 2 bases and J by 3 bases, with 15 bases between them. Germline values: CDR1 SGDLS, CDR2 YYNGEE. This CDR3 contains 15 residues. The CDR3 loop reads CASSVGGDKFYEQYF. Here the CDR3 DNA reads TGTGCCAGCAGCGTCGGGGGAGACAAATTCTACGAGCAGTACTTC. The variable domain in full, with the rest retrieved from reference TRBV9 and TRBJ2-7, is DSGVTQTPKHLITATGQRVTLRCSPRSGDLSVYWYQQSLDQGLQFLIQYYNGEERAKGNILERFSAQQFPDLHSELNLSSLELGDSALYFCASSVGGDKFYEQYFGPGTRLTVT.

Many counts were recorded for this clonotype. The chain employs TRBV6-2 or TRBV6-3 and TRBJ2-1; D is undetermined. The V gene's germline CDR1 is MNHEY and CDR2 SVGEGT. The CDR3 has 17 residues. Trimming left V 2 bases short and J 5 bases short, with 19 bases between. The CDR3 region has the DNA TGTGCCAGCAGTTACACCTTCCAGACTGAAACGGACAATGAGCAGTTCTTC. Protein sequence: CASSYTFQTETDNEQFF.

This clonotype was seen many times. The rearrangement uses TRBV2 and TRBJ2-1, with D unresolved. The CDR3 covers 13 residues. Germline V CDR1 and CDR2: SNHLY, FYNNEI. V lost 6 bases, J lost 6 bases, and 12 bases lay in between. The CDR3 loop reads CASSQQYSNEQFF. Written as DNA, the CDR3 is TGTGCCAGCAGCCAACAGTATAGCAATGAGCAGTTCTTC.

This rearrangement joins TRBV27 to TRBJ1-2; 8 nucleotides align to TRBD1. The germline CDR1 and CDR2 sequences are MNHEY and SMNVEV (reference sequence). The trim removed 5 bases at V and 7 bases at J, leaving 9 bases unmatched. The CDR3 runs to 14 residues. CDR3 loop: CASSLGQGLSGYTF. The CDR3 DNA is TGTGCCAGCAGTCTCGGACAGGGCCTTAGTGGCTACACCTTC.

In its sample, this clonotype was seen many times. The V and J genes are TRBV4-2 and TRBJ2-4, with a weak D call TRBD1 (5 bases). The CDR3 totals 17 residues. Trimming removed 0 bases at V and 0 bases at J, with 12 bases between. The germline V gene encodes CDR1 LGHNA and CDR2 YNFKEQ. The CDR3 loop reads CASSQDTDSLAKNIQYF. CDR3 in DNA: TGTGCCAGCAGCCAAGATACCGACAGCCTAGCCAAAAACATTCAGTACTTC.

V usage is TRBV12-3 or TRBV12-4 and J usage is TRBJ2-3, with D unresolved. V shed 6 bases and J shed 5 bases, with 9 bases lying between them. The CDR3 totals 12 residues. The CDR3 loop reads CASSHGRDTQYF. In DNA, the CDR3 is TGTGCCAGCAGCCATGGAAGAGATACGCAGTATTTT.

In its sample, this clonotype was seen many times. The V and J genes are TRBV6-8 and TRBJ2-7, with a weak D call TRBD2 (6 bases). The V gene's germline CDR1 is MNHGY and CDR2 SAAAGT. Trimming cost V 2 bases and J 6 bases, with 11 bases left between them. The CDR3 spans 13 residues. The CDR3 nucleotides read TGTGCCAGCAGTTACGTACGGGGAGGCGAGCAGTACTTC. Its protein is CASSYVRGGEQYF.

This clonotype was seen repeatedly, ten times or more. This sequence joins TRBV4-1 and TRBJ1-5; 7 bases line up with TRBD1. V lost 4 bases, J lost 7 bases, and 4 bases stayed unmatched. The CDR3 is made up of 13 amino acids. Germline CDR1 MGHRA, CDR2 YSYEKL. CDR3 coding DNA: TGCGCCAGCAGCCCCCAGGGGGAACAGCCCCAGCATTTT. This codes for CASSPQGEQPQHF.

This clonotype was seen many times. J is TRBJ2-1 and V is TRBV27, with D perhaps matching TRBD1 or TRBD2 (5 bases each). This CDR3 has 14 amino acids. Germline V CDR1 and CDR2: MNHEY, SMNVEV (reference sequence). Trimming stripped 8 bases from V and 6 bases from J, with 17 bases between. The CDR3 region has the DNA TGTGCCAGCGGTGCCCGGCCGGGGCCCAATGAGCAGTTCTTC. It is translated as CASGARPGPNEQFF.

This clonotype appeared many times. The chain recombines TRBV5-6 with TRBJ2-7, with 8 positions matching TRBD1. The germline gives CDR1 SGHDT, CDR2 YYEEEE. The CDR3 extends over 14 amino acids. Losses at the gene ends were 2 bases for V and 2 bases for J; bases not matched to a gene: 3. CDR3 sequence (DNA): TGTGCCAGCAGCTTCGGGACAGGAACCTACGAGCAGTACTTC. Translated: CASSFGTGTYEQYF. The full variable domain, rest sourced from reference TRBV5-6 and TRBJ2-7, is DAGVTQSPTHLIKTRGQQVTLRCSPKSGHDTVSWYQQALGQGPQFIFQYYEEEERQRGNFPDRFSGHQFPNYSSELNVNALLLGDSALYLCASSFGTGTYEQYFGPGTRLTVT.

This chain uses TRBV7-9 with TRBJ2-7; D remains unclear. V was pared by 5 bases and J by 3 bases, with 8 bases between. The CDR3 sequence is 12 residues long. Looked up from germline, CDR1 is SEHNR and CDR2 is FQNEAQ (reference sequence). The DNA for the CDR3 is TGTGCCAGCAGCGAAGTAGACTACGAGCAGTACTTC. Translation gives CASSEVDYEQYF. Full variable domain (rest looked up from reference TRBV7-9 and TRBJ2-7): DTGVSQNPRHKITKRGQNVTFRCDPISEHNRLYWYRQTLGQGPEFLTYFQNEAQLEKSRLLSDRFSAERPKGSFSTLEIQRTEQGDSAMYLCASSEVDYEQYFGPGTRLTVT.

This clonotype was seen repeatedly, ten times or more. The V and J genes are TRBV7-2 and TRBJ2-1, with 7 bases lining up with TRBD1. Germline V CDR1 and CDR2: SGHTA, FQGNSA. The CDR3 spans 14 residues. Trimming cost V 0 bases and J 12 bases; bases outside gene matches: 8. CDR3: CASSLARTGLGQFF. The CDR3 region has the DNA TGTGCCAGCAGCTTAGCCCGGACAGGACTGGGGCAGTTCTTC.

This clonotype was observed many times. The chain joins TRBV29-1 to TRBJ2-4; D possibly uses TRBD1 or TRBD2 (5 bases each). Germline V lookup: CDR1 SQVTM, CDR2 ANQGSEA. The CDR3 spans 12 residues. Deletions cut 6 bases from V and 0 bases from J, with 6 bases between. DNA for the CDR3: TGCAGCGTGGGGGTAGCCAAAAACATTCAGTACTTC. Its translation is CSVGVAKNIQYF.

Details on this clonotype: This may be a read error: a much more frequent sequence differs by one nucleotide. This chain connects TRBV30 to TRBJ1-1, with D hard to call. The germline V gene encodes CDR1 GTSNPN and CDR2 SVGIG (reference sequence). This CDR3 has 12 amino acids. CDR3 amino acids: CAWKWRNTEASF. CDR3 DNA: TGTGCCTGGAAATGGCGGAACACTGAAGCTTCCTTT.

This clonotype was picked up many times. The V and J genes are TRBV19 and TRBJ2-3; D call uncertain. Germline loops: CDR1 LNHDA, CDR2 SQIVND (reference sequence). The CDR3 covers 15 residues. V lost 5 bases to trimming and J lost 0 bases, with 12 bases between them. CDR3 DNA: TGTGCCAGTAGTTCCATAGCAGCTAGCACAGATACGCAGTATTTT. Its protein product is CASSSIAASTDTQYF.

The table lists this clonotype with many counts. This chain uses TRBV6-5 with TRBJ2-3; 9 bases map to TRBD2. The CDR3 has 16 residues. Germline-derived CDR1 and CDR2 are MNHEY and SVGAGI. The V gene end was trimmed by 8 bases and the J gene end by 2 bases; junction bases not matched to a gene: 11. The CDR3 DNA sequence: TGTGCCAGCCACAATAGGCTAGCGGGGCCCACAGATACGCAGTATTTT. Amino acid sequence: CASHNRLAGPTDTQYF.

Ten or more counts support this clonotype. This sequence joins TRBV5-1 and TRBJ2-3; D not certain. The CDR3 sequence is 13 residues long. The germline V gene has CDR1 SGHRS and CDR2 YFSETQ. V lost 2 bases and J lost 6, with 10 bases in between. The CDR3 coding sequence is TGCGCCAGCAGCTTCCGCGGCTTGGATACGCAGTATTTT. It is translated as CASSFRGLDTQYF.

This clonotype was seen many times. The chain is built from TRBV28 and TRBJ2-1, with 10 bases identical to TRBD2. This CDR3 spans 14 amino acids. J was trimmed by 7 bases and V by 8 bases; bases with no gene match: 8. The germline V gene has CDR1 MDHEN and CDR2 SYDVKM. CDR3 amino acids: CASRAGGMLNEQFF. The CDR3 DNA sequence: TGTGCCAGCCGAGCGGGAGGGATGTTAAATGAGCAGTTCTTC.

About this clonotype: A far larger clone lies a single base away; this is likely a read error. This chain uses TRBV5-1 with TRBJ2-1; D call uncertain. V dropped 0 bases and J dropped 10 bases, with 11 bases sitting between them. This CDR3 has 13 residues. Germline V lookup: CDR1 SGHRS, CDR2 YFSETQ. The CDR3 coding sequence is TGCGCCAGCAGCTTGGGGCCTTCCTACGAGCAGTTCTTC. This gives the protein CASSLGPSYEQFF.

This clonotype was picked up one time. This chain joins TRBV7-9 and TRBJ2-3; TRBD2 matches 9 bases. V dropped 11 bases and J dropped 2; count of bases not matched to a gene: 11. Germline assignment: CDR1 SEHNR and CDR2 FQNEAQ (reference sequence). There are 15 residues in the CDR3. The CDR3 here is CALRTAGGATDTQYF. CDR3 nucleotide sequence: TGTGCCTTACGAACAGCGGGAGGAGCCACAGATACGCAGTATTTT.

There are many counts of this clonotype. The chain recombines TRBV5-4 with TRBJ2-7; D call uncertain. There are 14 residues in the CDR3. The germline V and J ends were trimmed by 0 bases and 0 bases, with 7 bases remaining between them. Germline CDR1 reads SGHNT; CDR2 reads YYREEE (reference sequence). The CDR3, as DNA: TGTGCCAGCAGCTTGGGACTCAGCTCCTACGAGCAGTACTTC. This gives the protein CASSLGLSSYEQYF.